These 27 T cell receptor beta chains came from one sample sequenced in a study of shared clonotypes between healthy human individuals. The data were produced by immunoSEQ multiplex PCR, yet TCRdb's version contains in-frame clones alone and is incomplete. The sample records 1,500,000 or so clones, about 98.5% being singletons. Material for sequencing was naive CD4+ T cells sorted from blood. Described subset: CD45RA+ positively selected. The receptor source for this set is a man in his thirties or forties in good health.

The chain recombines TRBV4-1 with TRBJ2-7; D possibly corresponds to TRBD1 (6 bases). Germline V gene lookup returns CDR1 MGHRA and CDR2 YSYEKL. This CDR3 has 15 amino acids. Trimming shortened V by 4 bases and J by 4 bases, and 17 bases separated the two germline ends. The CDR3 nucleotides read TGCGCCAGCAGCCTCCAGGACAGCCTGATTTACGAGCAGTACTTC. It specifies CASSLQDSLIYEQYF.

A single count supports this clone. The rearrangement links TRBV7-3 to TRBJ1-1; D might be TRBD1 (6 bases). This CDR3 spans 15 amino acids. Germline CDR1 and CDR2: SGHTA and FQGTGA. Deletions cut 0 bases from V and 3 bases from J, with 11 bases between. The chain's CDR3 is CASSLTGASYTEAFF. DNA for the CDR3: TGTGCCAGCAGCTTAACGGGGGCCTCCTACACTGAAGCTTTCTTT. Using reference TRBV7-3 and TRBJ1-1 for the parts outside the CDR3, the full variable domain is GAGVSQTPSNKVTEKGKYVELRCDPISGHTALYWYRQSLGQGPEFLIYFQGTGAADDSGLPNDRFFAVRPEGSVSTLKIQRTERGDSAVYLCASSLTGASYTEAFFGQGTRLTVV.

The count of this clone is one. The V and J genes are TRBV19 and TRBJ1-5, with D perhaps TRBD1 (6 bases). Germline V gene data show CDR1 as LNHDA and CDR2 as SQIVND (reference sequence). V was trimmed by 6 bases and J by 5 bases, leaving 17 bases between them. The CDR3 has 15 residues. CDR3 sequence: CASSRRQGIDQPQHF. The CDR3 region has the DNA TGTGCCAGTAGCCGTCGGCAGGGGATTGATCAGCCCCAGCATTTT.

This clone was counted a single time. The chain links TRBV10-3 to TRBJ1-1; D gene unclear. The CDR3 length is 11 residues. Trimming took off 4 bases at V and 7 bases at J, with 7 bases between the two ends. Germline V gene lookup returns CDR1 ENHRY and CDR2 SYGVKD. The CDR3 here is CAISADGEAFF. The CDR3 DNA reads TGTGCCATCAGTGCGGACGGTGAAGCTTTCTTT.

To note about this clone: This sample also contains other DNA sequences that code for the same CDR3. CDR3 loop: CASSLDPGAGGYTF. The DNA of the CDR3 is TGCGCCAGCAGCTTGGATCCGGGGGCGGGCGGCTACACCTTC. The chain has TRBV5-1 and TRBJ1-2; perhaps TRBD1 as D (6 bases). V lost 0 bases and J 8 bases, leaving 14 bases between the germline ends. Germline V CDR1 and CDR2: SGHRS, YFSETQ. CDR3 length: 14 amino acids. Based on the CDR3 plus reference TRBV5-1 and TRBJ1-2, the full variable domain is KAGVTQTPRYLIKTRGQQVTLSCSPISGHRSVSWYQQTPGQGLQFLFEYFSETQRNKGNFPGRFSGRQFSNSRSEMNVSTLELGDSALYLCASSLDPGAGGYTFGSGTRLTVV.

The rearrangement joins TRBV29-1 to TRBJ2-3; 11 positions agree with TRBD2. Trimming removed 7 bases from V and 2 bases from J; junction bases left unmatched: 8. The CDR3 totals 15 residues. The V gene's germline CDR1 is SQVTM and CDR2 ANQGSEA. CDR3 in DNA: TGCAGCGCCGAAGGACTAGCGGGTATCACAGATACGCAGTATTTT. Translated: CSAEGLAGITDTQYF.

This CDR3 is CASSPLSGNGNEQFF. The CDR3 nucleotides are TGTGCCAGCTCACCCCTTAGCGGGAATGGGAATGAGCAGTTCTTC. The chain uses TRBV18 and TRBJ2-1, with 8 bases matching TRBD2. Germline assignment: CDR1 KGHSH and CDR2 LQKENI. Trimming took 3 bases from V and 7 from J; bases not matched to a gene: 8. The CDR3 contains 15 residues.

The chain carries TRBV27 and TRBJ2-3; D remains ambiguous. Trimming left V 8 bases short and J 1 base short, with 10 bases between. In germline, CDR1 is MNHEY, CDR2 SMNVEV (reference sequence). The CDR3 extends over 13 amino acids. The CDR3 loop is CASGLGGTDTQYF. CDR3 in DNA: TGTGCCAGCGGGCTAGGCGGCACAGATACGCAGTATTTT.

This chain links TRBV28 with TRBJ2-7; D unresolved. From germline, CDR1 is MDHEN and CDR2 SYDVKM. V was trimmed by 4 bases and J by 0 bases, leaving 13 bases between them. The CDR3 is 15 residues long. The CDR3 DNA reads TGTGCCAGCAGTTCCTCGGACCGGATCTCCTACGAGCAGTACTTC. Translated, it gives CASSSSDRISYEQYF.

The chain employs TRBV6-1 and TRBJ1-5; no clear D. In germline, CDR1 is MNHNS, CDR2 SASEGT. This CDR3 contains 16 residues. Trimming cost V 3 bases and J 1 base, with 13 bases left between them. The CDR3 DNA reads TGTGCCAGCAGTGAGAGGAAGGGCAGCAGCAATCAGCCCCAGCATTTT. Its translation: CASSERKGSSNQPQHF.

The chain employs TRBV29-1 and TRBJ2-1, with D unresolved. The germline V and J ends were trimmed by 6 bases and 5 bases, with 23 bases remaining between them. The CDR3 totals 16 residues. CDR1 is SQVTM, CDR2 ANQGSEA, per germline. CDR3: CSVPLRWTIVNNEQFF. DNA of the CDR3: TGCAGCGTCCCCCTGCGGTGGACGATAGTCAACAATGAGCAGTTCTTC.

The gene calls are TRBV19 and TRBJ2-4; TRBD2 aligns across 8 bases. CDR1 is LNHDA, CDR2 SQIVND, per germline (reference sequence). This CDR3 has 15 amino acids. The V and J ends lost 0 bases and 6 bases, in that order; junction bases with no gene match: 4. The CDR3 is CASSIDRGGANIQYF. The CDR3 DNA sequence: TGTGCCAGTAGTATAGATCGGGGGGGAGCAAACATTCAGTACTTC.

The chain links TRBV7-3 to TRBJ2-5; 11 nucleotides line up with TRBD2. The CDR3 extends over 15 amino acids. V dropped 2 bases and J dropped 5; count of bases not matched to a gene: 4. Germline-derived CDR1 and CDR2 are SGHTA and FQGTGA. Here the CDR3 reads CASSLARTSGETQYF. CDR3 coding DNA: TGTGCCAGCAGCTTAGCTCGGACTAGCGGGGAGACCCAGTACTTC.

This rearrangement joins TRBV5-4 to TRBJ2-7; 9 bases align to TRBD2. The CDR3 has 16 residues. The trim removed 6 bases at V and 1 base at J, leaving 11 bases unmatched. Germline V CDR1 and CDR2: SGHNT, YYREEE (reference sequence). CDR3 region: CASKKGPSGESYEQYF. The CDR3 DNA reads TGTGCCAGCAAAAAGGGACCTAGCGGGGAATCCTACGAGCAGTACTTC. Combining the CDR3 with reference TRBV5-4 and TRBJ2-7 gives the whole variable domain ETGVTQSPTHLIKTRGQQVTLRCSSQSGHNTVSWYQQALGQGPQFIFQYYREEENGRGNFPPRFSGLQFPNYSSELNVNALELDDSALYLCASKKGPSGESYEQYFGPGTRLTVT.

The genes are TRBV11-3 and TRBJ2-1, with no clear D. V was trimmed by 1 base and J by 6 bases, leaving 4 bases between them. The CDR3 is 12 residues long. Germline values: CDR1 SGHNT, CDR2 YENEEA. The CDR3 coding sequence is TGTGCCAGCAGCTTAGTTAGCAATGAGCAGTTCTTC. It is translated as CASSLVSNEQFF.

The genes are TRBV18 and TRBJ2-3; 7 bases line up with TRBD2. Germline V CDR1 and CDR2: KGHSH, LQKENI. CDR3 length equals 15 residues. V shed 3 bases, J shed 3 bases, and the junction held 6 bases outside the gene matches. The CDR3 is CASSPTLGGTDTQYF. CDR3 nucleotide sequence: TGTGCCAGCTCACCGACATTGGGGGGGACAGATACGCAGTATTTT. Full variable domain (outside the CDR3, taken from reference TRBV18 and TRBJ2-3): NAGVMQNPRHLVRRRGQEARLRCSPMKGHSHVYWYRQLPEEGLKFMVYLQKENIIDESGMPKERFSAEFPKEGPSILRIQQVVRGDSAAYFCASSPTLGGTDTQYFGPGTRLTVL.

V is TRBV7-6 and J is TRBJ2-3; maybe TRBD2 (6 bases). The germline V and J ends were trimmed by 1 base and 1 base, with 9 bases remaining between them. Germline V gene sequence: CDR1 SGHVS, CDR2 FNYEAQ. The CDR3 has 15 amino acids. The CDR3 region is CASSLGSGRTDTQYF. The CDR3, as DNA: TGTGCCAGCAGCTTAGGTAGCGGCCGCACAGATACGCAGTATTTT.

The chain joins TRBV5-1 to TRBJ2-6; 7 nucleotides align to TRBD1. Germline V CDR1 and CDR2: SGHRS, YFSETQ. This CDR3 spans 18 amino acids. The V segment lost 0 bases and the J segment 0 bases; nucleotides outside the gene matches: 6. This CDR3 is CASSLERSGGSGANVLTF. As DNA, the CDR3 is TGCGCCAGCAGCTTGGAACGGTCAGGGGGCTCTGGGGCCAACGTCCTGACTTTC.

V usage is TRBV7-9 and J usage is TRBJ2-1; D is ambiguous. The length of the CDR3 is 15 residues. Germline V gene data show CDR1 as SEHNR and CDR2 as FQNEAQ (reference sequence). The V end lost 2 bases, the J end lost 4 bases, and 12 bases lay between the germline ends. In DNA, the CDR3 is TGTGCCAGCAGCTTAACTCTTCGCCAGTACAATGAGCAGTTCTTC. Translation: CASSLTLRQYNEQFF.

V usage is TRBV10-3 and J usage is TRBJ2-7; D might be TRBD2 (6 bases). Germline CDR1 and CDR2: ENHRY and SYGVKD. Trimming removed 10 bases at V and 2 bases at J, with 15 bases between. The CDR3 runs to 13 residues. The CDR3 loop reads CASAERATYEQYF. Here the CDR3 DNA reads TGTGCCAGTGCAGAGCGGGCGACCTACGAGCAGTACTTC.

In DNA, the CDR3 is TGTGCCAGCAGTCAGGTTTGGCGGGAGATCGGTGAGCAGTTCTTC. Its translation: CASSQVWREIGEQFF. The chain employs TRBV27 and TRBJ2-1; 7 bases fit TRBD2. The CDR3 has 15 amino acids. Germline assignment: CDR1 MNHEY and CDR2 SMNVEV (reference sequence). The V gene end was trimmed by 5 bases and the J gene end by 9 bases; junction bases not matched to a gene: 13.

The rearrangement uses TRBV5-4 and TRBJ2-3; 10 bases are a match to TRBD1. Germline values: CDR1 SGHNT, CDR2 YYREEE (reference sequence). V lost 3 bases, J lost 3 bases, and 4 bases stayed unmatched. The CDR3 consists of 15 residues. The CDR3 DNA is TGTGCCAGCAGCTCCGGGGACAGGGGAACAGATACGCAGTATTTT. This translates into CASSSGDRGTDTQYF.

The chain has TRBV7-8 and TRBJ1-4; TRBD1 is a possible D gene (6 bases). The ends were cut back, 4 bases at V and 0 bases at J, with 21 bases in the middle. Germline CDR1 is SGHVS and CDR2 is FQNEAQ. This CDR3 is 19 amino acids long. The DNA of the CDR3 is TGTGCCAGCAGCTCCGGCCTACAGGGAATAGGTGCAACTAATGAAAAACTGTTTTTT. Protein product: CASSSGLQGIGATNEKLFF.

This clone has just one count. V gene TRBV11-2 combines with J gene TRBJ2-7; TRBD2 aligns across 13 bases. Germline-derived CDR1 and CDR2 are SGHAT and FQNNGV. The CDR3 is made up of 14 amino acids. V shed 7 bases and J 9 bases; nucleotides not matched to a gene: 9. CDR3 residues: CASNRLAGGQGQYF. DNA for the CDR3: TGTGCCAGCAACCGACTAGCGGGAGGTCAGGGGCAGTACTTC.

J is TRBJ1-2 and V is TRBV2; D remains unclear. Per germline, CDR1 SNHLY and CDR2 FYNNEI. Trimming took 2 bases from V and 7 from J, leaving 8 bases between them. This CDR3 comprises 12 residues. CDR3 nucleotide sequence: TGTGCCAGCAGTGAACGGGGAACTGGCTACACCTTC. Its translation is CASSERGTGYTF.

The chain joins TRBV5-4 to TRBJ2-7, with 7 bases aligning to TRBD2. The CDR3 is made up of 15 amino acids. Germline trimming cut 2 bases from V and 0 bases from J; bases unmatched to any gene: 5. Germline CDR1 SGHNT, CDR2 YYREEE (reference sequence). The CDR3 loop reads CASSFEGGSSYEQYF. CDR3 DNA: TGTGCCAGCAGCTTCGAGGGCGGGAGCTCCTACGAGCAGTACTTC.

V is TRBV7-3 and J is TRBJ2-2, with 13 bases that match TRBD2. V shed 5 bases, J shed 8 bases, and the junction held 8 bases outside the gene matches. Germline V lookup: CDR1 SGHTA, CDR2 FQGTGA. The CDR3 runs 16 residues. In DNA, the CDR3 is TGTGCCAGCAGCCCCGGACTAGCGGGAGTTTCAGGGGAGCTGTTTTTT. This gives the protein CASSPGLAGVSGELFF.